The clone carrying this TCR beta chain was recorded many times. This entry comes from a study of T cell repertoires in cytomegalovirus infection. TCRdb redid the calling of the reads with MiXCR, one entry per CDR3 protein. The table shows 480,000 or so distinct CDR3 sequences, with around 11% occurring only once. The CDR3 length is 22 residues. Germline lookup yields CDR1 SGHTA and CDR2 FQGNSA. J gave up 0 bases and V 2 bases, and 18 bases lay outside the gene matches. Sample: PBMCs. The sequence came from a human donor in good health (CMV status not recorded). Some clones in this sample may be carry-over from other donors' samples. The V gene is TRBV7-2, the J gene TRBJ2-6; TRBD1 matches at 8 bases. This CDR3 reads CASSLPAGQGMGEVSGANVLTF. Here the CDR3 DNA reads TGTGCCAGCAGCTTACCGGCTGGACAGGGTATGGGAGAGGTCTCTGGGGCCAACGTCCTGACTTTC.